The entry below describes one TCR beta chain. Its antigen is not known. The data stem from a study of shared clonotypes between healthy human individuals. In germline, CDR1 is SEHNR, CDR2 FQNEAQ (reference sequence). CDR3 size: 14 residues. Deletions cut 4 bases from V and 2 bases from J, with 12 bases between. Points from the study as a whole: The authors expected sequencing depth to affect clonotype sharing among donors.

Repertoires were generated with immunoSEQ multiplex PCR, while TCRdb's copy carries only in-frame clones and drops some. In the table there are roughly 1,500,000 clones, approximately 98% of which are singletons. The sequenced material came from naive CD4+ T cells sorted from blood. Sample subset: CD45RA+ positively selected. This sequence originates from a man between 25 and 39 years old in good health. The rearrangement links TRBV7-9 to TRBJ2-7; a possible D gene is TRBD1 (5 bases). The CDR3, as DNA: TGTGCCAGCAGCTCGACAGTCCTAGCCTACGAGCAGTACTTC. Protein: CASSSTVLAYEQYF. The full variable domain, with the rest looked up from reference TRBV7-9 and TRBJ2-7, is DTGVSQNPRHKITKRGQNVTFRCDPISEHNRLYWYRQTLGQGPEFLTYFQNEAQLEKSRLLSDRFSAERPKGSFSTLEIQRTEQGDSAMYLCASSSTVLAYEQYFGPGTRLTVT.